These 12 T cell receptor beta chains share one sample of origin, sequenced in a study of blood T cells in healthy people across ages. PCR was performed a second time for about 7 to 11 cycles using a sample-barcoded 5' primer and a J-beta primer mix. TCRdb processed the 5' RACE reads anew with MiXCR; each CDR3 protein has one entry. This table holds roughly 800,000 distinct CDR3 sequences, about three fifths found once. The sample comprised blood. The source of these receptors is a man aged 25-45 years in good health.

Remarks on this clonotype: Germline is not matched at one junction end, which may reflect a read error. The gene calls are TRBV5-1 and TRBJ1-2; the D gene is possibly TRBD1 (5 bases). The CDR3 runs to 12 residues. CDR1 is SGHRS, CDR2 YFSETQ, per germline. This chain's CDR3 is CASSLDTYGYTF. In DNA, the CDR3 is TGTGCCAGCAGCCTGGACACTTATGGCTACACCTTC.

V and J are TRBV10-1 and TRBJ2-7; 8 bases line up with TRBD1. Germline V CDR1 and CDR2: WNHNN, SYGVQD (reference sequence). Trimming at V came to 3 bases and at J to 3 bases, leaving 4 bases not matched to a gene. CDR3 size: 14 residues. CDR3 amino acids: CASSDHRGVYEQYF. DNA for the CDR3: TGCGCCAGCAGTGACCACAGGGGGGTCTACGAGCAGTACTTC.

This clonotype was detected only a few times. The V call is TRBV20-1, the J call TRBJ2-7; 8 bases fit TRBD2. Trimming at V came to 3 bases and at J to 0 bases, leaving 7 bases not matched to a gene. CDR1 and CDR2 from the germline V gene are DFQATT and SNEGSKA (reference sequence). This CDR3 has 15 amino acids. The CDR3 protein is CSARDSGTSSYEQYF. CDR3 nucleotide sequence: TGCAGTGCTAGGGATAGCGGGACTAGCTCCTACGAGCAGTACTTC.

The chain joins TRBV2 to TRBJ2-3, with no clear D. The closer fit of TRBJ1-5 to the DNA end suggests the J call may be wrong. CDR1 and CDR2 (germline): SNHLY, FYNNEI. The CDR3 loop spans 14 amino acids. The CDR3 loop is CASSADGTNQPQHF. Here the CDR3 DNA reads TGTGCCAGCAGTGCAGACGGTACGAATCAGCCCCAGCATTTT.

This clonotype was counted ten times or more. The chain recombines TRBV7-2 with TRBJ2-3; perhaps TRBD2 as D (5 bases). This CDR3 is 15 amino acids long. Germline assignment: CDR1 SGHTA and CDR2 FQGNSA. The ends were cut back, 4 bases at V and 6 bases at J, with 17 bases in the middle. In DNA, the CDR3 is TGTGCCAGCAGCTGGCCTTTTCGGATAGCGGATACGCAGTATTTT. Translating gives CASSWPFRIADTQYF.

The chain carries TRBV2 and TRBJ2-7, with a possible D match to TRBD1 (6 bases). V dropped 7 bases and J dropped 0 bases, with 10 bases sitting between them. The length of the CDR3 is 13 residues. Germline CDR1 is SNHLY and CDR2 is FYNNEI. CDR3 protein: CASMWTASYEQYF. CDR3 nucleotide sequence: TGTGCCAGCATGTGGACAGCCTCCTACGAGCAGTACTTC.

In this sample, this clonotype turned up a few times. The chain couples TRBV18 to TRBJ2-3; D gene ambiguous. The CDR3 length is 13 residues. Germline loops: CDR1 KGHSH, CDR2 LQKENI. V was pared by 2 bases and J by 4 bases, with 7 bases between. DNA of the CDR3: TGTGCCAGCTCACCAATGGGTGCAGATACGCAGTATTTT. Translating gives CASSPMGADTQYF.

This clonotype has only one observation. The chain uses TRBV21-1 and TRBJ1-6; no DNA check was done on the table's D call, TRBD1. TRBV21-1 is a listed pseudogene. There are 15 residues in the CDR3. The CDR3 protein is CASSKLRDYNSPLHF. CDR3 nucleotide sequence: TGTGCCAGCAGCAAATTACGGGATTACAATTCACCCCTCCACTTT.

This clonotype was counted a few times. The chain couples TRBV11-2 to TRBJ2-5; perhaps D is TRBD1 or TRBD2 (5 bases each). V was cut by 1 base and J by 5 bases, with 11 bases left in between. Germline CDR1 reads SGHAT; CDR2 reads FQNNGV. The CDR3 covers 14 residues. CDR3 in amino acids: CASSLAGWDETQYF. The CDR3 DNA sequence: TGTGCCAGCAGCTTAGCGGGATGGGACGAGACCCAGTACTTC.

This chain connects TRBV9 to TRBJ1-6; no reliable D call. This CDR3 region has 13 residues. V was pared by 0 bases and J by 7 bases, with 5 bases between. The germline V gene has CDR1 SGDLS and CDR2 YYNGEE. Here the CDR3 DNA reads TGTGCCAGCAGCGTAGGGCAGAATTCACCCCTCCACTTT. This encodes CASSVGQNSPLHF. Using reference TRBV9 and TRBJ1-6 for the parts outside the CDR3, the full variable domain is DSGVTQTPKHLITATGQRVTLRCSPRSGDLSVYWYQQSLDQGLQFLIQYYNGEERAKGNILERFSAQQFPDLHSELNLSSLELGDSALYFCASSVGQNSPLHFGNGTRLTVT.

This clonotype was recorded a few times. This sequence joins TRBV12-3 or TRBV12-4 and TRBJ1-2; perhaps TRBD1 as D (6 bases). This CDR3 comprises 12 residues. V was pared by 5 bases and J by 4 bases, with 8 bases between. This CDR3 is CASSGDIYGYTF. The CDR3 region has the DNA TGTGCCAGCAGTGGGGACATCTATGGCTACACCTTC.

This clonotype was recorded at least ten times. This chain links TRBV21-1 with TRBJ2-7. TRBV21-1 represents a pseudogene. The CDR3 spans 15 residues. The CDR3 DNA is TGTGCCAGCAGCAAAGTTGTTGGATTAGGCTACGAGCAGTACTTC. This encodes CASSKVVGLGYEQYF.